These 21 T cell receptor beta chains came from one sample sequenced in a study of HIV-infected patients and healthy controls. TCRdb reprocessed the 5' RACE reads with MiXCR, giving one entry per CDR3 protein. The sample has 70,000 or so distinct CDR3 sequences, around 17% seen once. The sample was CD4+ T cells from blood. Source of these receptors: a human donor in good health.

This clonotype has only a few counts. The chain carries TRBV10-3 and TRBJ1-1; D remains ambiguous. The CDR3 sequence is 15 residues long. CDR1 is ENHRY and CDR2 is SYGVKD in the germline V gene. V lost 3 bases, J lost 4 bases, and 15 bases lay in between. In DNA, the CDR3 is TGTGCCATCAGTGACGTATGGAGGGTTGCCACTGAAGCTTTCTTT. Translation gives CAISDVWRVATEAFF.

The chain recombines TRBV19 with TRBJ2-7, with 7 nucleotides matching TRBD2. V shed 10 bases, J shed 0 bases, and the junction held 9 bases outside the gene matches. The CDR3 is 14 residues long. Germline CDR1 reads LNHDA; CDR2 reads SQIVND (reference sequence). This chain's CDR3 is CATARQRGSYEQYF. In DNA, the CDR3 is TGTGCCACCGCGAGGCAGCGGGGCTCCTACGAGCAGTACTTC.

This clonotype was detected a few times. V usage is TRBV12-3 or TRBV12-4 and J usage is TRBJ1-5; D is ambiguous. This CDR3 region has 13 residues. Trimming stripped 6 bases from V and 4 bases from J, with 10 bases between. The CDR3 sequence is CASRHGRNQPQHF. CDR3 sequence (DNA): TGTGCCAGCAGGCATGGAAGGAATCAGCCCCAGCATTTT.

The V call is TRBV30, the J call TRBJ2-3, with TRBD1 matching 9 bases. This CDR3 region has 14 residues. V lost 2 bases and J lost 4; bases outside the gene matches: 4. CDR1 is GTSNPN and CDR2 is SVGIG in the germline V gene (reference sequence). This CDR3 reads CAWSPGTGPDTQYF. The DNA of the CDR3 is TGTGCCTGGAGTCCCGGGACAGGGCCAGATACGCAGTATTTT.

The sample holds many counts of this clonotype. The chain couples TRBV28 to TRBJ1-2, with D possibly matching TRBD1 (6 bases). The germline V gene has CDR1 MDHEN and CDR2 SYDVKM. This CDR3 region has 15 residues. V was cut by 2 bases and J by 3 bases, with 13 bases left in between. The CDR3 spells CASSLGGGLDYGYTF. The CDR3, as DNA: TGTGCCAGCAGTTTAGGTGGGGGGCTCGACTATGGCTACACCTTC.

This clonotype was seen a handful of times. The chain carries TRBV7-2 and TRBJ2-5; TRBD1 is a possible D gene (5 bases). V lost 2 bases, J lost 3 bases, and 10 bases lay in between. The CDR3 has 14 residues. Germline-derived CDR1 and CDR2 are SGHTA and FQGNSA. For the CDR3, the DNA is TGTGCCAGCAGCTTATTTGGGGCAGAAGAGACCCAGTACTTC. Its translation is CASSLFGAEETQYF.

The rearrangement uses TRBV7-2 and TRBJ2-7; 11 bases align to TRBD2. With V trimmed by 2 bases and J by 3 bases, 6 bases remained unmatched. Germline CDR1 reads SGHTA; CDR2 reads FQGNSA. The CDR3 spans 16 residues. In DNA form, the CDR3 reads TGTGCCAGCAGCTTACCTACTAGCGGGAGCGGCTACGAGCAGTACTTC. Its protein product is CASSLPTSGSGYEQYF.

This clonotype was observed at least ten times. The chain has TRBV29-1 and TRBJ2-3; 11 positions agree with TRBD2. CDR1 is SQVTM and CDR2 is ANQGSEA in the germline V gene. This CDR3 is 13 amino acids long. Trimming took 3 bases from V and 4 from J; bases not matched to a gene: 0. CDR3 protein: CSVDSGRADTQYF. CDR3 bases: TGCAGCGTTGATAGCGGGAGGGCAGATACGCAGTATTTT.

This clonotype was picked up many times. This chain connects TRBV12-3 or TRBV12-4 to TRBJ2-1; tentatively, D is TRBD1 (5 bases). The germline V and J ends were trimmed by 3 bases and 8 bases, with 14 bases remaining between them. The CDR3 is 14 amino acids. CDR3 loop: CASSLPGPWYEQFF. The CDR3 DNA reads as TGTGCCAGCAGTTTGCCAGGGCCATGGTATGAGCAGTTCTTC.

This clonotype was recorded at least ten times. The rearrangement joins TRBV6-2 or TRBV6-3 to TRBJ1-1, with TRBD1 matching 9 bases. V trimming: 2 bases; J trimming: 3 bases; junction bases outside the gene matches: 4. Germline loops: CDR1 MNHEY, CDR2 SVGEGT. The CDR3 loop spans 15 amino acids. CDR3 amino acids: CASSYAGTGYTEAFF. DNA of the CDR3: TGTGCCAGCAGTTACGCCGGGACAGGGTACACTGAAGCTTTCTTT.

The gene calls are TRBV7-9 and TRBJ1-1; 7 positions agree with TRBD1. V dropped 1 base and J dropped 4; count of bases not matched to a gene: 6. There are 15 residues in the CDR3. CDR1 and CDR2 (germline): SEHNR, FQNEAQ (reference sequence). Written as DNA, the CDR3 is TGTGCCAGCAGCTTAGAAGGGGGCGGCGGCACTGAAGCTTTCTTT. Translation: CASSLEGGGGTEAFF.

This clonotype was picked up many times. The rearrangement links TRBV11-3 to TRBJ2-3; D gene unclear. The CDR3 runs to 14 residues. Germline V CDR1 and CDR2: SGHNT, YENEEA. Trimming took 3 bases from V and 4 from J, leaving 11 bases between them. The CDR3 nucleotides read TGTGCCAGCAGCTTCGGCGGTATCGCAGATACGCAGTATTTT. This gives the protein CASSFGGIADTQYF.

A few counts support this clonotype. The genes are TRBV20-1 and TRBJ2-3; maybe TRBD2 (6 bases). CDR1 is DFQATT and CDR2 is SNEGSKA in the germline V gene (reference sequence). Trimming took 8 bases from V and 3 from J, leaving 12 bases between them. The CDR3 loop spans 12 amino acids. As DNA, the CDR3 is TGCAGTTGGGCGGGACTGACAGATACGCAGTATTTT. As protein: CSWAGLTDTQYF.

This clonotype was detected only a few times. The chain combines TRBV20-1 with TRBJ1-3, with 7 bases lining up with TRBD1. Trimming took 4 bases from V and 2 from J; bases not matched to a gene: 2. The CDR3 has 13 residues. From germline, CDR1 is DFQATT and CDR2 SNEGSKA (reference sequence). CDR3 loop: CSAITGAGNTIYF. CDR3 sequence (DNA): TGCAGTGCTATCACAGGGGCTGGAAACACCATATATTTT.

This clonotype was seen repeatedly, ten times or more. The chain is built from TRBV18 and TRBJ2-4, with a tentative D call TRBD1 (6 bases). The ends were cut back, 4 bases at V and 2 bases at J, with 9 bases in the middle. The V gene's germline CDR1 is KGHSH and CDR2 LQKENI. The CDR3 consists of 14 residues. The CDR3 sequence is CASSLDRSKNIQYF. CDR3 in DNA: TGTGCCAGCTCACTGGACAGATCCAAAAACATTCAGTACTTC.

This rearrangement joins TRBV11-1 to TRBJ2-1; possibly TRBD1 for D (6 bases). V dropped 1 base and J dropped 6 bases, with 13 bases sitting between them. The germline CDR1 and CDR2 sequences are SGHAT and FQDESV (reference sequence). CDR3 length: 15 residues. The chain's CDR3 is CASSLGKPGVNEQFF. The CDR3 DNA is TGTGCCAGCAGCTTAGGAAAACCAGGGGTCAATGAGCAGTTCTTC.

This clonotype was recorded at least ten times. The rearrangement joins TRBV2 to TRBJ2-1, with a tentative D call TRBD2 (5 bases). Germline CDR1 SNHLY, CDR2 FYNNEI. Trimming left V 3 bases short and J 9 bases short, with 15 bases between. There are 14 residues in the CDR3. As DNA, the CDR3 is TGTGCCAGCAGTGATTGGAGGCAGTCGGTTGAGCAGTTCTTC. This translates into CASSDWRQSVEQFF. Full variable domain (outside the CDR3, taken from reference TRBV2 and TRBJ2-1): EPEVTQTPSHQVTQMGQEVILRCVPISNHLYFYWYRQILGQKVEFLVSFYNNEISEKSEIFDDQFSVERPDGSNFTLKIRSTKLEDSAMYFCASSDWRQSVEQFFGPGTRLTVL.

CDR3 sequence (DNA): TGTGCCAGTACCTCAGCCGGCACAGCTACTAATGAAAAACTGTTTTTT. Protein sequence: CASTSAGTATNEKLFF. This sequence joins TRBV19 and TRBJ1-4, with unresolved D. Germline CDR1 and CDR2: LNHDA and SQIVND (reference sequence). With 7 bases removed from V and 2 bases from J, the gap between germline ends came to 17 bases. This CDR3 contains 16 residues.

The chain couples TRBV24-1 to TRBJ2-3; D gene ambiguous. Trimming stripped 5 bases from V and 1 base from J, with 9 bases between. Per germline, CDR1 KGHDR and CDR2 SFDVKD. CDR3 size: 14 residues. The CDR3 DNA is TGTGCCACCAGTGGCGGCCGACGCACAGATACGCAGTATTTT. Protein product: CATSGGRRTDTQYF.

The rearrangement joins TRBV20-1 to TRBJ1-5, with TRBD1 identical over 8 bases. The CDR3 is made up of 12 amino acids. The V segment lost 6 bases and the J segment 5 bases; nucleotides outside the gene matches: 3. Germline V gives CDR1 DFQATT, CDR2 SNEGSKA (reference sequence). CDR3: CSANRGDQPQHF. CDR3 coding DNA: TGCAGTGCCAACAGGGGGGATCAGCCCCAGCATTTT.

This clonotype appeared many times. CDR3 sequence reads: CASSPGGIASSYEQYF. CDR3 DNA: TGTGCCAGCAGTCCGGGGGGCATCGCCAGCTCCTACGAGCAGTACTTC. V and J are TRBV28 and TRBJ2-7; D possibly corresponds to TRBD2 (7 bases). The CDR3 is 16 amino acids. V dropped 5 bases and J dropped 0 bases, with 17 bases sitting between them. Germline V gene sequence: CDR1 MDHEN, CDR2 SYDVKM.